Below, 30 T cell receptor beta chains from the same sample are listed, as sequenced in a study of T cell changes during pregnancy in multiple sclerosis (dated by TCRdb to about 2019). Library creation used the immunoSEQ multiplex PCR assay. The clones in this table, taken by TCRdb from immuneACCESS, are in-frame only. Not every clone is retained; where verified, under half of the shortfall comes from an unresolved V gene, and the cause of the rest is unknown. The sample table shows about 85,000 clones, and more than 85% are seen once. 2.5% of the sample lies in the top ten. The specimen comprised peripheral blood, sampled in the first trimester of pregnancy. The receptors derive from a female donor with multiple sclerosis, enrolled in a pregnancy study.

V is TRBV6-4 and J is TRBJ1-5; D ambiguous. The germline V gene has CDR1 MRHNA and CDR2 SNTAGT. This CDR3 comprises 13 residues. Trimming took 4 bases from V and 8 from J, leaving 12 bases between them. CDR3 residues: CASSVDSEKPQHF. In DNA form, the CDR3 reads TGTGCCAGCAGTGTTGATAGTGAGAAGCCCCAGCATTTT.

The chain couples TRBV9 to TRBJ1-6; no firm D call. The length of the CDR3 is 12 residues. Germline values: CDR1 SGDLS, CDR2 YYNGEE. V was clipped by 1 base and J by 8 bases, with 4 bases between them. CDR3 loop: CASSVSDSPLHF. CDR3 in DNA: TGTGCCAGCAGCGTAAGCGATTCACCCCTCCACTTT.

This chain links TRBV4-1 with TRBJ2-7; 12 bases agree with TRBD2. CDR1 and CDR2 from the germline V gene are MGHRA and YSYEKL. The ends lost 2 bases at V and 0 bases at J; junction bases unmatched: 11. CDR3 length: 19 amino acids. CDR3 sequence (DNA): TGCGCCAGCAGCCAATTCGGTCTAGCGGGAGGGATTAGCTCCTACGAGCAGTACTTC. Protein product: CASSQFGLAGGISSYEQYF.

As DNA, the CDR3 is TGTGCCAGCAGTGAAAATGGGGCGCGAGGCTATGGCTACACCTTC. It yields the protein CASSENGARGYGYTF. The J gene is TRBJ1-2, the V gene TRBV2; tentative D call: TRBD1 (5 bases). CDR3 length: 15 amino acids. Looked up from germline, CDR1 is SNHLY and CDR2 is FYNNEI. Trimming left V 2 bases short and J 4 bases short, with 14 bases between.

Points on this clone: The same CDR3 is also encoded by other DNA sequences in this sample. The chain carries TRBV7-3 and TRBJ2-3; 16 bases fit TRBD2. Germline lookup yields CDR1 SGHTA and CDR2 FQGTGA. J gave up 6 bases and V 3 bases, and 3 bases lay outside the gene matches. This CDR3 spans 16 amino acids. The CDR3 is CASSLGLAGGPDTQYF. The CDR3 DNA reads as TGTGCCAGCAGCTTGGGACTAGCGGGGGGGCCCGATACGCAGTATTTT.

This clone has just a few counts. This chain links TRBV11-2 with TRBJ1-6; the D is unclear. V was shortened by 5 bases and J by 6 bases, with 5 bases between the two germline ends. This CDR3 has 12 amino acids. Per germline, CDR1 SGHAT and CDR2 FQNNGV. The CDR3 reads CASSLSNSPLHF. CDR3 coding DNA: TGTGCCAGCAGCCTAAGTAATTCACCCCTCCACTTT. The full variable domain, completed using reference TRBV11-2 and TRBJ1-6, is EAGVAQSPRYKIIEKRQSVAFWCNPISGHATLYWYQQILGQGPKLLIQFQNNGVVDDSQLPKDRFSAERLKGVDSTLKIQPAKLEDSAVYLCASSLSNSPLHFGNGTRLTVT.

The chain is built from TRBV9 and TRBJ1-3, with 7 bases aligning to TRBD1. The CDR3 runs to 16 residues. The germline V gene has CDR1 SGDLS and CDR2 YYNGEE. With V trimmed by 0 bases and J by 9 bases, 12 bases remained unmatched. The CDR3 here is CASSVADRARHSTIYF. The CDR3 bases are TGTGCCAGCAGCGTAGCTGACAGGGCCCGACATTCCACCATATATTTT.

The chain recombines TRBV5-4 with TRBJ1-1; 7 bases fit TRBD1. Germline V gene sequence: CDR1 SGHNT, CDR2 YYREEE (reference sequence). The V gene end was trimmed by 0 bases and the J gene end by 3 bases; junction bases not matched to a gene: 17. CDR3 length: 19 amino acids. CDR3 amino acids: CASSLGLRTGAKPYTEAFF. CDR3 sequence (DNA): TGTGCCAGCAGCTTGGGGCTCCGCACAGGGGCGAAGCCCTACACTGAAGCTTTCTTT.

This chain joins TRBV6-5 and TRBJ2-2, with TRBD1 identical over 8 bases. After removal of 4 bases from V and 6 bases from J, the junction contained 7 bases not matched to a gene. There are 15 residues in the CDR3. Germline CDR1 MNHEY, CDR2 SVGAGI. CDR3 nucleotide sequence: TGTGCCAGCAGTTCGAGACAGGGGTTGGCCGGGGAGCTGTTTTTT. It specifies CASSSRQGLAGELFF.

The chain has TRBV4-1 and TRBJ2-1, with 13 bases fitting TRBD2. From germline, CDR1 is MGHRA and CDR2 YSYEKL. With 0 bases clipped from V and 0 bases from J, the junction kept 5 bases outside the gene matches. This CDR3 is 19 amino acids long. CDR3 sequence reads: CASSQDPGLAGSSYNEQFF. DNA for the CDR3: TGCGCCAGCAGCCAAGATCCGGGACTAGCGGGGAGCTCCTACAATGAGCAGTTCTTC.

The rearrangement joins TRBV19 to TRBJ1-3; TRBD1 aligns across 9 bases. Germline CDR1 reads LNHDA; CDR2 reads SQIVND (reference sequence). This CDR3 is built from 15 residues. After removal of 3 bases from V and 8 bases from J, the junction contained 8 bases not matched to a gene. The DNA of the CDR3 is TGTGCCAGTAGTATTGCCGGGACAGGGCAAGACACCATATATTTT. Its protein product is CASSIAGTGQDTIYF.

The V gene is TRBV7-2, the J gene TRBJ2-5; D may be TRBD1 (6 bases). There are 16 residues in the CDR3. Per the germline V gene, CDR1 is SGHTA and CDR2 is FQGNSA. V was cut by 4 bases and J by 5 bases, with 20 bases left in between. The CDR3 DNA reads TGTGCCAGCAGCTGGGGGACATCAGAACGTGGGGAGACCCAGTACTTC. It translates to CASSWGTSERGETQYF.

The chain uses TRBV15 and TRBJ2-3; TRBD1 matches at 9 bases. Germline V CDR1 and CDR2: LNHNV, YYDKDF (reference sequence). The CDR3 length is 17 residues. The V gene end was trimmed by 0 bases and the J gene end by 5 bases; junction bases not matched to a gene: 9. The CDR3 sequence is CATSREAGTGRVDTQYF. CDR3 sequence (DNA): TGTGCCACCAGCAGAGAGGCCGGGACAGGGAGGGTAGATACGCAGTATTTT.

The V call is TRBV30, the J call TRBJ2-1, with TRBD2 as a possible D gene (5 bases). Trimming removed 1 base from V and 5 bases from J, with 9 bases in between. Germline-derived CDR1 and CDR2 are GTSNPN and SVGIG (reference sequence). The CDR3 runs to 13 residues. The CDR3 loop reads CAWSGSSHNEQFF. The CDR3 DNA reads as TGTGCCTGGAGTGGGTCTAGCCACAATGAGCAGTTCTTC.

The chain links TRBV2 to TRBJ2-2; possible D gene TRBD1, 6 bases. V lost 10 bases and J 5 bases, leaving 20 bases between the germline ends. The CDR3 is made up of 15 amino acids. In germline, CDR1 is SNHLY, CDR2 FYNNEI. CDR3 nucleotides: TGTGCCATATACGACTCCGGGACACCGACCGGGGAGCTGTTTTTT. Protein: CAIYDSGTPTGELFF.

This chain connects TRBV4-3 to TRBJ2-3; 8 nucleotides line up with TRBD2. This CDR3 is built from 17 residues. Looked up from germline, CDR1 is LGHNA and CDR2 is YSLEER. J gave up 0 bases and V 0 bases, and 5 bases lay outside the gene matches. This CDR3 is CASSQDREGGSTDTQYF. CDR3 nucleotides: TGCGCCAGCAGCCAAGATCGGGAGGGTGGGAGCACAGATACGCAGTATTTT.

The V call is TRBV19, the J call TRBJ1-6, with D maybe TRBD1 (6 bases). CDR1 is LNHDA and CDR2 is SQIVND in the germline V gene (reference sequence). This CDR3 is built from 11 residues. Trimming shortened V by 5 bases and J by 15 bases, and 11 bases separated the two germline ends. The DNA for the CDR3 is TGTGCCAGTAGTCCTGGGGGCGTCCTCCACTTT. This encodes CASSPGGVLHF.

This chain joins TRBV2 and TRBJ1-3; the match to TRBD1 covers 8 bases. The J segment lost 0 bases and the V segment lost 11 bases, leaving 18 bases of the junction unmatched. Germline values: CDR1 SNHLY, CDR2 FYNNEI. The CDR3 spans 18 residues. CDR3 sequence (DNA): TGTGCCGGAGTTGGCGTGGGGACAGGCCATAACTCTGGAAACACCATATATTTT. Amino acid sequence: CAGVGVGTGHNSGNTIYF.

The V call is TRBV2, the J call TRBJ2-5; D is possibly TRBD1 (5 bases). V was clipped by 3 bases and J by 0 bases, with 11 bases between them. The CDR3 totals 15 residues. Germline V gene sequence: CDR1 SNHLY, CDR2 FYNNEI. The CDR3 sequence is CASSENRQYQETQYF. Written as DNA, the CDR3 is TGTGCCAGCAGTGAGAACAGGCAGTACCAAGAGACCCAGTACTTC.

J is TRBJ2-5 and V is TRBV5-5, with 7 bases lining up with TRBD1. CDR1 is SGHKS, CDR2 YYEKEE, per germline (reference sequence). V trimming: 3 bases; J trimming: 7 bases; junction bases outside the gene matches: 12. The length of the CDR3 is 15 residues. The CDR3 here is CASSSLTGTSVTQYF. CDR3 coding DNA: TGTGCCAGCAGCTCACTGACAGGGACAAGCGTGACCCAGTACTTC.

The genes are TRBV6-4 and TRBJ2-6, with 7 bases identical to TRBD1. Germline values: CDR1 MRHNA, CDR2 SNTAGT. V dropped 2 bases and J dropped 0; count of bases not matched to a gene: 4. The CDR3 consists of 17 residues. The CDR3 loop reads CASSDGGQHSGANVLTF. The DNA for the CDR3 is TGTGCCAGCAGTGACGGGGGACAGCACTCTGGGGCCAACGTCCTGACTTTC.

V and J are TRBV27 and TRBJ1-2; no clear D. Trimming cost V 4 bases and J 9 bases, with 18 bases left between them. The CDR3 spans 14 residues. The V gene's germline CDR1 is MNHEY and CDR2 SMNVEV (reference sequence). Here the CDR3 reads CASSSPSEVMSYTF. The CDR3 DNA reads as TGTGCCAGCAGTTCCCCGAGCGAGGTTATGAGCTACACCTTC.

V and J are TRBV4-1 and TRBJ2-7, with 10 bases fitting TRBD1. The CDR3 length is 15 residues. CDR1 is MGHRA, CDR2 YSYEKL, per germline. V was clipped by 4 bases and J by 2 bases; unmatched bases: 5. DNA for the CDR3: TGCGCCAGCAGCCGTGGGACAGGGGCCCCCTACGAGCAGTACTTC. Translated, it gives CASSRGTGAPYEQYF.

The rearrangement uses TRBV27 and TRBJ2-1, with 12 bases fitting TRBD2. Trimming at V came to 5 bases and at J to 6 bases, leaving 5 bases not matched to a gene. Per the germline V gene, CDR1 is MNHEY and CDR2 is SMNVEV (reference sequence). CDR3 length: 15 residues. The CDR3 sequence is CASSLTSGSVNEQFF. The CDR3 bases are TGTGCCAGCAGTCTGACTAGCGGGAGTGTCAATGAGCAGTTCTTC.

This clone occurred once. The rearrangement joins TRBV19 to TRBJ1-3; D is unresolved. The CDR3 is 13 amino acids. Germline V gives CDR1 LNHDA, CDR2 SQIVND (reference sequence). V lost 5 bases, J lost 4 bases, and 9 bases lay in between. DNA for the CDR3: TGTGCCAGTAGTCAACGGGTGGGAAACACCATATATTTT. Translating gives CASSQRVGNTIYF. The full variable domain, rest sourced from reference TRBV19 and TRBJ1-3, is DGGITQSPKYLFRKEGQNVTLSCEQNLNHDAMYWYRQDPGQGLRLIYYSQIVNDFQKGDIAEGYSVSREKKESFPLTVTSAQKNPTAFYLCASSQRVGNTIYFGEGSWLTVV.

The CDR3 spells CASSLDLNTEAFF. CDR3 in DNA: TGTGCCAGCAGCTTAGACTTGAACACTGAAGCTTTCTTT. The rearrangement joins TRBV7-7 to TRBJ1-1; D not resolved. The CDR3 covers 13 residues. Germline-derived CDR1 and CDR2 are SSHAT and FNYEAQ (reference sequence). Trimming removed 1 base from V and 0 bases from J, with 3 bases in between.

The chain couples TRBV10-1 to TRBJ2-1; D possibly corresponds to TRBD1 (6 bases). This CDR3 spans 14 amino acids. The V end was cut by 0 bases, the J end by 15 bases, with 18 bases between. Germline CDR1 reads WNHNN; CDR2 reads SYGVQD (reference sequence). The CDR3 loop is CASSESRGPRVGFF. CDR3 nucleotides: TGCGCCAGCAGTGAGTCCAGGGGACCCAGAGTTGGGTTCTTC.

V is TRBV28 and J is TRBJ2-1; TRBD2 agrees at 11 bases. V was clipped by 3 bases and J by 8 bases; unmatched bases: 6. Germline values: CDR1 MDHEN, CDR2 SYDVKM. The CDR3 spans 15 residues. The CDR3 DNA reads TGTGCCAGCAGTTTGACTAGCGGGATCAACGATGAGCAGTTCTTC. Translation: CASSLTSGINDEQFF.

The gene calls are TRBV5-1 and TRBJ1-1; 7 positions match TRBD1. Per germline, CDR1 SGHRS and CDR2 YFSETQ. With 4 bases clipped from V and 0 bases from J, the junction kept 12 bases outside the gene matches. The CDR3 extends over 17 amino acids. For the CDR3, the DNA is TGCGCCAGCAGCCTGCTACTTCGACAGGGAGTGAACACTGAAGCTTTCTTT. Residues: CASSLLLRQGVNTEAFF. Full variable domain (missing parts from reference TRBV5-1 and TRBJ1-1): KAGVTQTPRYLIKTRGQQVTLSCSPISGHRSVSWYQQTPGQGLQFLFEYFSETQRNKGNFPGRFSGRQFSNSRSEMNVSTLELGDSALYLCASSLLLRQGVNTEAFFGQGTRLTVV.

The V call is TRBV5-5, the J call TRBJ2-7; weak D call: TRBD2 (6 bases). The CDR3 totals 14 residues. The germline V gene encodes CDR1 SGHKS and CDR2 YYEKEE (reference sequence). V lost 4 bases and J lost 0, with 11 bases in between. Here the CDR3 DNA reads TGTGCCAGCAGCGCTAGCGCCTCCTCCTACGAGCAGTACTTC. It codes for CASSASASSYEQYF.